A selection of T cell receptor beta chains follows, all from one sample in a study of cytomegalovirus exposure and HLA in healthy donors. Repertoires were generated with immunoSEQ multiplex PCR, while TCRdb's copy carries only in-frame clones and drops some. The sample lists over 95,000 clones, 60% to 80% occurring once. The sequenced material came from PBMCs. The receptors stem from a man aged 35 to 55 in good health and CMV-seronegative. The CDR3 runs from the conserved cysteine through the conserved F or W. Each record gives: V gene, J gene, clone size, D gene, CDR3 protein, CDR3 DNA. The D gene is left open where the match is weak. Part of the rows lack a size; the others show once, few, many or a class for expanded clones.

v_gene: TRBV7-2
j_gene: TRBJ2-1
abundance: .
d_gene: .
CDR3aa: CASSVRQYNEQFF
CDR3nt: TGTGCCAGCAGCGTTCGACAGTACAATGAGCAGTTCTTC

v_gene: TRBV10-3
j_gene: TRBJ1-4
abundance: .
d_gene: TRBD1
CDR3aa: CAISDQGQGKANEKLFF
CDR3nt: TGTGCCATCAGTGACCAGGGACAGGGGAAGGCTAATGAAAAACTGTTTTTT

v_gene: TRBV7-8
j_gene: TRBJ1-5
abundance: .
d_gene: TRBD1
CDR3aa: CASSLGGQGQPQHF
CDR3nt: TGTGCCAGCAGCTTAGGAGGACAGGGTCAGCCCCAGCATTTT

v_gene: TRBV6-5
j_gene: TRBJ1-2
abundance: once
d_gene: .
CDR3aa: CASSRRTVDYGYTF
CDR3nt: TGTGCCAGCAGTCGAAGGACAGTGGACTATGGCTACACCTTC

v_gene: TRBV21-1
j_gene: TRBJ2-7
abundance: .
d_gene: .
CDR3aa: CASSKEGRVRYEQYF
CDR3nt: TGTGCCAGCAGCAAAGAGGGCAGGGTAAGGTACGAGCAGTACTTC

v_gene: TRBV5-1
j_gene: TRBJ2-7
abundance: once
d_gene: .
CDR3aa: CASSKVGGARALTYEQYF
CDR3nt: TGCGCCAGCAGCAAGGTCGGCGGGGCACGGGCCCTAACCTACGAGCAGTACTTC

v_gene: TRBV25-1
j_gene: TRBJ2-7
abundance: once
d_gene: TRBD1
CDR3aa: CASRPAGRGSGEQYF
CDR3nt: TGTGCCAGCAGACCTGCTGGCAGGGGGTCCGGCGAGCAGTACTTC

v_gene: TRBV27
j_gene: TRBJ1-2
abundance: .
d_gene: TRBD1
CDR3aa: CASRVPRGQDYGYTF
CDR3nt: TGTGCCAGCAGGGTCCCCAGGGGGCAGGACTATGGCTACACCTTC

v_gene: TRBV27
j_gene: TRBJ2-5
abundance: .
d_gene: .
CDR3aa: CASSSAREETQYF
CDR3nt: TGTGCCAGCAGTTCTGCCAGGGAAGAGACCCAGTACTTC

v_gene: TRBV9
j_gene: TRBJ2-1
abundance: .
d_gene: TRBD2
CDR3aa: CASGDERGGLNEQFF
CDR3nt: TGTGCCAGCGGCGACGAGCGGGGGGGCCTAAATGAGCAGTTCTTC

v_gene: TRBV10-2
j_gene: TRBJ1-5
abundance: .
d_gene: .
CDR3aa: CASSDGSGWVSNQPQHF
CDR3nt: TGCGCCAGCAGTGACGGTTCAGGGTGGGTCAGCAATCAGCCCCAGCATTTT

v_gene: TRBV7-2
j_gene: TRBJ1-1
abundance: .
d_gene: .
CDR3aa: CASSIDRSTEAFF
CDR3nt: TGTGCCAGCAGCATAGACAGGAGCACTGAAGCTTTCTTT

v_gene: TRBV2
j_gene: TRBJ2-1
abundance: .
d_gene: .
CDR3aa: CASSEARQGPPFEQFF
CDR3nt: TGTGCCAGCAGTGAAGCGCGGCAGGGTCCCCCCTTCGAGCAGTTCTTC

v_gene: TRBV11-2
j_gene: TRBJ2-1
abundance: .
d_gene: TRBD2
CDR3aa: CASSPQLAGGNEQFF
CDR3nt: TGTGCCAGCAGCCCTCAACTAGCGGGAGGGAATGAGCAGTTCTTC

v_gene: TRBV5-1
j_gene: TRBJ2-2
abundance: .
d_gene: .
CDR3aa: CASSLALADTGELFF
CDR3nt: TGCGCCAGCAGCTTGGCCTTAGCGGACACCGGGGAGCTGTTTTTT

v_gene: TRBV28
j_gene: TRBJ2-7
abundance: .
d_gene: TRBD2
CDR3aa: CASTRGRGASHEQYF
CDR3nt: TGTGCCAGCACCCGGGGGAGGGGAGCGTCCCACGAGCAGTACTTC

v_gene: TRBV5-1
j_gene: TRBJ2-3
abundance: once
d_gene: TRBD2
CDR3aa: CASSAGLAGSGTQYF
CDR3nt: TGCGCCAGCAGCGCGGGACTAGCGGGGTCGGGAACGCAGTATTTT

v_gene: TRBV5-1
j_gene: TRBJ1-2
abundance: .
d_gene: .
CDR3aa: CASSPSAGQPYGYTF
CDR3nt: TGCGCCAGCAGCCCATCAGCCGGACAGCCCTATGGCTACACCTTC

v_gene: TRBV2
j_gene: TRBJ2-5
abundance: .
d_gene: .
CDR3aa: CASSPPLIELYQETQYF
CDR3nt: TGTGCCAGCAGTCCCCCCCTTATCGAGCTGTACCAAGAGACCCAGTACTTC

v_gene: TRBV21-1
j_gene: TRBJ2-1
abundance: once
d_gene: .
CDR3aa: CASSKVGASGSSGPNNEQFF
CDR3nt: TGTGCCAGCAGCAAAGTAGGGGCTAGCGGATCTTCCGGGCCCAACAATGAGCAGTTCTTC

v_gene: TRBV30
j_gene: TRBJ1-3
abundance: .
d_gene: .
CDR3aa: CAWRSRTVRGNTIYF
CDR3nt: TGTGCCTGGAGATCCAGGACAGTCAGGGGAAACACCATATATTTT

v_gene: TRBV10-3
j_gene: TRBJ2-2
abundance: .
d_gene: TRBD2
CDR3aa: CAVVDVTSGGGELFF
CDR3nt: TGTGCCGTAGTAGACGTGACTAGCGGGGGCGGGGAGCTGTTTTTT

v_gene: TRBV2
j_gene: TRBJ1-1
abundance: .
d_gene: .
CDR3aa: CASDRALGMNTEAFF
CDR3nt: TGTGCCAGCGACAGAGCCCTGGGCATGAACACTGAAGCTTTCTTT

v_gene: TRBV28
j_gene: TRBJ2-2
abundance: few
d_gene: .
CDR3aa: CASLAPNTGELFF
CDR3nt: TGTGCCAGCTTAGCCCCGAACACCGGGGAGCTGTTTTTT

v_gene: TRBV21-1
j_gene: TRBJ1-5
abundance: .
d_gene: .
CDR3aa: CASSKGGGAVVNQPQHF
CDR3nt: TGTGCCAGCAGCAAGGGCGGGGGCGCCGTGGTCAATCAGCCCCAGCATTTT

v_gene: TRBV10-2
j_gene: TRBJ2-1
abundance: .
d_gene: TRBD1
CDR3aa: CASSVGTVYNEQFF
CDR3nt: TGCGCCAGCAGTGTAGGGACAGTCTACAATGAGCAGTTCTTC

v_gene: TRBV30
j_gene: TRBJ2-7
abundance: .
d_gene: TRBD2
CDR3aa: CAWSKSGGTLYEQYF
CDR3nt: TGTGCCTGGAGTAAAAGCGGGGGAACACTCTACGAGCAGTACTTC

v_gene: TRBV6-5
j_gene: TRBJ1-2
abundance: few
d_gene: .
CDR3aa: CASTSFRLAASGYTF
CDR3nt: TGTGCCAGCACCTCCTTCAGGCTAGCGGCTTCCGGCTACACCTTC

v_gene: TRBV28
j_gene: TRBJ2-7
abundance: .
d_gene: TRBD2
CDR3aa: CASSSPNSGRAYEQYF
CDR3nt: TGTGCCAGCAGTTCCCCAAACAGCGGGAGGGCCTACGAGCAGTACTTC

v_gene: TRBV2
j_gene: TRBJ1-5
abundance: .
d_gene: TRBD1
CDR3aa: CASSRPGQGRQPQHF
CDR3nt: TGTGCCAGCAGTAGACCGGGACAGGGACGTCAGCCCCAGCATTTT

v_gene: TRBV2
j_gene: TRBJ2-1
abundance: .
d_gene: TRBD2
CDR3aa: CASRLAREQFF
CDR3nt: TGTGCCAGCCGACTAGCGCGTGAGCAGTTCTTC

v_gene: TRBV15
j_gene: TRBJ2-7
abundance: .
d_gene: TRBD2
CDR3aa: CATSFTSGGSYEQYF
CDR3nt: TGTGCCACCAGCTTTACAAGCGGGGGTTCCTACGAGCAGTACTTC

v_gene: TRBV5-5
j_gene: TRBJ1-4
abundance: .
d_gene: TRBD1
CDR3aa: CASGRTGTEKLFF
CDR3nt: TGTGCCAGCGGCAGGACAGGGACTGAAAAACTGTTTTTT

v_gene: TRBV6-1
j_gene: TRBJ2-1
abundance: .
d_gene: .
CDR3aa: CASVEVLAMNEQFF
CDR3nt: TGTGCCAGCGTGGAAGTACTAGCTATGAATGAGCAGTTCTTC

v_gene: TRBV9
j_gene: TRBJ2-3
abundance: .
d_gene: TRBD1
CDR3aa: CASSAFRDRGTDTQYF
CDR3nt: TGTGCCAGCAGCGCCTTCCGGGACAGGGGCACAGATACGCAGTATTTT

v_gene: TRBV28
j_gene: TRBJ2-1
abundance: .
d_gene: TRBD2
CDR3aa: CASSGTSGRLDAQFF
CDR3nt: TGTGCCAGCAGTGGGACTAGCGGGAGACTTGATGCGCAGTTCTTC

v_gene: TRBV28
j_gene: TRBJ1-1
abundance: .
d_gene: .
CDR3aa: CASSIWDSNTEAFF
CDR3nt: TGTGCCAGCAGCATCTGGGACTCGAACACTGAAGCTTTCTTT

v_gene: TRBV11-2
j_gene: TRBJ2-3
abundance: .
d_gene: .
CDR3aa: CASSLWGRSTDTQYF
CDR3nt: TGTGCCAGCAGCTTATGGGGCAGGAGCACAGATACGCAGTATTTT

v_gene: TRBV19
j_gene: TRBJ2-3
abundance: .
d_gene: TRBD1
CDR3aa: CASSARDRGSDTQYF
CDR3nt: TGTGCCAGTAGTGCCCGGGACAGGGGGTCAGATACGCAGTATTTT

v_gene: TRBV11-3
j_gene: TRBJ2-7
abundance: .
d_gene: TRBD1
CDR3aa: CASSLRGQGEQYF
CDR3nt: TGTGCCAGCAGCTTAAGGGGACAGGGGGAGCAGTACTTC

v_gene: TRBV5-4
j_gene: TRBJ2-3
abundance: .
d_gene: TRBD2
CDR3aa: CASSLASGQVIRTDTQYF
CDR3nt: TGTGCCAGCAGCTTGGCTAGCGGCCAGGTTATCCGCACAGATACGCAGTATTTT

v_gene: TRBV9
j_gene: TRBJ1-2
abundance: once
d_gene: TRBD1
CDR3aa: CASMRDSVPSGYTF
CDR3nt: TGTGCCAGCATGCGGGACAGTGTTCCTTCGGGCTACACCTTC